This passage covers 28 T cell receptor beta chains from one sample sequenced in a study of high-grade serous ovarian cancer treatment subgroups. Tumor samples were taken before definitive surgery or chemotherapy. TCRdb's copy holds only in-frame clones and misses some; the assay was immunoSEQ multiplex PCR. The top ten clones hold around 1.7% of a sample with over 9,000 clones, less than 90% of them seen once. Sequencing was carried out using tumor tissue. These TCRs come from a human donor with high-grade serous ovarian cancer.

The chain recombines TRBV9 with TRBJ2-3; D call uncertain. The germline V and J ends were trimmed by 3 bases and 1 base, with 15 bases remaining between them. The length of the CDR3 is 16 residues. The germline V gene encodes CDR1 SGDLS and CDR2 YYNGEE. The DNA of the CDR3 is TGTGCCAGCAGCGCTCTAGGGAATGGGGGCACAGATACGCAGTATTTT. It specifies CASSALGNGGTDTQYF.

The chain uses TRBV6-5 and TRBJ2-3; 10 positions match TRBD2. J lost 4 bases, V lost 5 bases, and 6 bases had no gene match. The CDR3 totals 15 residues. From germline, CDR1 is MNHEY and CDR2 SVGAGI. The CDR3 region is CASSTLAGEADTQYF. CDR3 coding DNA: TGTGCCAGCAGTACCCTAGCGGGGGAGGCAGATACGCAGTATTTT.

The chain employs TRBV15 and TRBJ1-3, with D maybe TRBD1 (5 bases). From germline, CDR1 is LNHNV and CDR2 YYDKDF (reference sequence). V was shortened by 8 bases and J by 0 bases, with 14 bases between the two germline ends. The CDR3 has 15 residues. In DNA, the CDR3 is TGTGCCACCTCCAGGGACTCTCTCTCTGGAAACACCATATATTTT. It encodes CATSRDSLSGNTIYF.

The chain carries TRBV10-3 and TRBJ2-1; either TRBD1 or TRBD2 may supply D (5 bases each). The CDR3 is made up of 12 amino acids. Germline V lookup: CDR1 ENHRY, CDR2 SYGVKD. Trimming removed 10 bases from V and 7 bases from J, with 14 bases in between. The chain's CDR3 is CAREFEGNEQFF. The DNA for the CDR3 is TGTGCCAGAGAATTTGAGGGGAATGAGCAGTTCTTC.

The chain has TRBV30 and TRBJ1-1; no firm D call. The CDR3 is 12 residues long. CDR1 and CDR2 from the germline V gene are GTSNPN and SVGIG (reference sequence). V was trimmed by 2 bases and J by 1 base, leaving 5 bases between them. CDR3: CAWSRSNTEAFF. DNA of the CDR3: TGTGCCTGGAGTAGGTCGAACACTGAAGCTTTCTTT.

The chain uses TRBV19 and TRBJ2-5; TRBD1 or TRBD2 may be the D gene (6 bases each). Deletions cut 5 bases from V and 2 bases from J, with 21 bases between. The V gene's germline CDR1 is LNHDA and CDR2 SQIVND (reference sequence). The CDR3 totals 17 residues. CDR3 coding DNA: TGTGCCAGTAGTTTAGGACGGAGGGGGATAGGGCAAGAGACCCAGTACTTC. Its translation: CASSLGRRGIGQETQYF.

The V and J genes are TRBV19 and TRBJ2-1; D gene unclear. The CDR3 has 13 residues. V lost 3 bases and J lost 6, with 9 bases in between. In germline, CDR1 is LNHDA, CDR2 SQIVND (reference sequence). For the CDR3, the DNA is TGTGCCAGTAGTATCCAGCTTGTCAATGAGCAGTTCTTC. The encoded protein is CASSIQLVNEQFF.

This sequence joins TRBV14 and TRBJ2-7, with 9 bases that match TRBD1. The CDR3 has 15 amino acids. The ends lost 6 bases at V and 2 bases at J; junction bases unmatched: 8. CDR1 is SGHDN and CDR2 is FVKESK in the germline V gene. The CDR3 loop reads CASSHFRDRAYEQYF. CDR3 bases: TGTGCCAGCAGTCATTTCCGGGACAGGGCCTACGAGCAGTACTTC.

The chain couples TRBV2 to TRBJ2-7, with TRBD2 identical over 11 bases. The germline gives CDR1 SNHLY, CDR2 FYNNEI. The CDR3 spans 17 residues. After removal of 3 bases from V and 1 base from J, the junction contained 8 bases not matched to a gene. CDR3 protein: CASSDLAGGPASYEQYF. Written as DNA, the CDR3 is TGTGCCAGCAGTGATCTAGCGGGAGGCCCGGCTTCCTACGAGCAGTACTTC.

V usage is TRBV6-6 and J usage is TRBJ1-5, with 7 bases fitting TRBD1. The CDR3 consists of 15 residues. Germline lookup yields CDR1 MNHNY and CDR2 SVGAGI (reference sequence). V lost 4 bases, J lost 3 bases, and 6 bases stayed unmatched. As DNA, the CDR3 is TGTGCCAGCAGTTCCGGGACAGAAATCAATCAGCCCCAGCATTTT. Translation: CASSSGTEINQPQHF.

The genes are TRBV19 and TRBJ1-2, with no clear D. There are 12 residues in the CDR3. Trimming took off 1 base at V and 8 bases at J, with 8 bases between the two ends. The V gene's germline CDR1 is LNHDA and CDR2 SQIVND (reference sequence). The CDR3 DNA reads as TGTGCCAGTAGTATAGTGGCCGGAGGCTACACCTTC. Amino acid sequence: CASSIVAGGYTF.

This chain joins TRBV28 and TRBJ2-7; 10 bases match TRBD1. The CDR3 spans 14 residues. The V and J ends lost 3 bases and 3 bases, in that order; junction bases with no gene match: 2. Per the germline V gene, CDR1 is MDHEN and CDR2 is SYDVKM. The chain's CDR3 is CASSLTGGNYEQYF. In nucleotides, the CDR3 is TGTGCCAGCAGTTTGACAGGGGGCAACTACGAGCAGTACTTC.

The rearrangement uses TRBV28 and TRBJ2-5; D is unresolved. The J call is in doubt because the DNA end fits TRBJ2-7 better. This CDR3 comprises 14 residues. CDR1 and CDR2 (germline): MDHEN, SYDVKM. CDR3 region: CASKIDGRFYEQYF. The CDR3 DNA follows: TGTGCCAGCAAAATCGACGGTAGGTTCTACGAGCAGTACTTC.

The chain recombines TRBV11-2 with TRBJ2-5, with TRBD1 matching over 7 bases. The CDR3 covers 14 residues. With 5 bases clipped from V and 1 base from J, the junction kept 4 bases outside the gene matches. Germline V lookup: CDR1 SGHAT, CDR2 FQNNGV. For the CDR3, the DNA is TGTGCCAGCAGCCGACAGGGTGCCCAAGAGACCCAGTACTTC. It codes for CASSRQGAQETQYF.

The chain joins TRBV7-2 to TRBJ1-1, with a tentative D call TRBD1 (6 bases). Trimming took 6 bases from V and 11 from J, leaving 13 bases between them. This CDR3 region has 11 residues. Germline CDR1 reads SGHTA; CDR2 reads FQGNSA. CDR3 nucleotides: TGTGCCAGCAGTCCAGGGGTGCTGGCTTTCTTT. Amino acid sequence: CASSPGVLAFF.

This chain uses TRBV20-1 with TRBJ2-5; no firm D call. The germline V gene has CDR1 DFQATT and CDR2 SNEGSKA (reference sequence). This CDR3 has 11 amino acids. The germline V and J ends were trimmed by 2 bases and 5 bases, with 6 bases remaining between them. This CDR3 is CSARLFETQYF. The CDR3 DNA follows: TGCAGTGCTAGACTATTCGAGACCCAGTACTTC.

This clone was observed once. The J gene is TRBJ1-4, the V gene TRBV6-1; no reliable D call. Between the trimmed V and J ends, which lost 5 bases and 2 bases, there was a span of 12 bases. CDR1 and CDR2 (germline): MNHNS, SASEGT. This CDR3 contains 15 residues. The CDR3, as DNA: TGTGCCAGCAGTCCCTTAATCTGGACTAATGAAAAACTGTTTTTT. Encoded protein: CASSPLIWTNEKLFF.

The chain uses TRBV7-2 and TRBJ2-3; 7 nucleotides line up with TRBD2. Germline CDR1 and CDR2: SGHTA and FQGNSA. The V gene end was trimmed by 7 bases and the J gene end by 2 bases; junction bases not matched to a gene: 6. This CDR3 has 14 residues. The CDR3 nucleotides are TGTGCCAGCACCCGGGACTATCACACAGATACGCAGTATTTT. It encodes CASTRDYHTDTQYF.

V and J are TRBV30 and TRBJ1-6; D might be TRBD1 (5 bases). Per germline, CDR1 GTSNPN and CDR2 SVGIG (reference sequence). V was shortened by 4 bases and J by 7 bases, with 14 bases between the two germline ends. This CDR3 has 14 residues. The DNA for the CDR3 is TGTGCCTGGACCCCGCCCGGGGGGAATTCACCCCTCCACTTT. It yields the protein CAWTPPGGNSPLHF.

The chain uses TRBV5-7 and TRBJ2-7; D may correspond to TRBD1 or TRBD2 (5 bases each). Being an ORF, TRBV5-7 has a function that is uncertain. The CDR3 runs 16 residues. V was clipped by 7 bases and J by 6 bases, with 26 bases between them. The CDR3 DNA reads TGTGCCAGCCCCCAGCACCCAGGGAGAGTAAACTGCGAGCAGTACTTC. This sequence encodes CASPQHPGRVNCEQYF.

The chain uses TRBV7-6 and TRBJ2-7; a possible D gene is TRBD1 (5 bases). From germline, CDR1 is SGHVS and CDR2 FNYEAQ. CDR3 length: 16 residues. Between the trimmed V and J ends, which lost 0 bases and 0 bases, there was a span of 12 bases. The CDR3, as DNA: TGTGCCAGCAGCTTAGCTGACAGAACCTTCTCCTACGAGCAGTACTTC. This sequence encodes CASSLADRTFSYEQYF.

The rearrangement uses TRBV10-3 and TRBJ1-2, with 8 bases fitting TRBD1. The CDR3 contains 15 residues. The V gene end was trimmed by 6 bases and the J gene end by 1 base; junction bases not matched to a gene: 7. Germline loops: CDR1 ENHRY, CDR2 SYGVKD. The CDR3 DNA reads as TGTGCCATCAGGGAGGGACAGGTGGTTAACTATGGCTACACCTTC. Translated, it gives CAIREGQVVNYGYTF.

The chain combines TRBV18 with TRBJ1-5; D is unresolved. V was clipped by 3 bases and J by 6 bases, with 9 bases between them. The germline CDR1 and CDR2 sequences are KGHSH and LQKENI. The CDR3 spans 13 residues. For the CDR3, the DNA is TGTGCCAGCTCACCGGATCCCGCTCAGCCCCAGCATTTT. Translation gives CASSPDPAQPQHF.

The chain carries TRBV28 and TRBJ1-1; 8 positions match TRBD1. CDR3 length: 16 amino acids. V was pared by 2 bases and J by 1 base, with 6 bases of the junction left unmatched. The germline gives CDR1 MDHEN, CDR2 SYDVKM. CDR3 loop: CASSLGTGLGNTEAFF. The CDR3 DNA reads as TGTGCCAGCAGTTTAGGGACAGGTCTGGGGAACACTGAAGCTTTCTTT.

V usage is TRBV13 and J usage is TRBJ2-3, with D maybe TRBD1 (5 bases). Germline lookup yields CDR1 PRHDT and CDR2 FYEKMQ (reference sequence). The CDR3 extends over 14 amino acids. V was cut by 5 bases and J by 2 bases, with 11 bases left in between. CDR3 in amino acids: CASSPPTVTDTQYF. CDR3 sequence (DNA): TGTGCCAGCAGCCCCCCGACAGTCACAGATACGCAGTATTTT.

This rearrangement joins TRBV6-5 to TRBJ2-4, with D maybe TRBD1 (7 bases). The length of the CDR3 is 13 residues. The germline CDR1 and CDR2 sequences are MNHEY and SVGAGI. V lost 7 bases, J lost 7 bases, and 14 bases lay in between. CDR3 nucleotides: TGTGCCAGCAAGGGCAGGGGGGTTAACATTCAGTACTTC. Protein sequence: CASKGRGVNIQYF.

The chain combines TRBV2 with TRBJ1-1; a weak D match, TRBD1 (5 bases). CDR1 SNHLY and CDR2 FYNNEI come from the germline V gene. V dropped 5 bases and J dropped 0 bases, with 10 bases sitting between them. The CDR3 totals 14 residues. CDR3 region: CASSQTALNTEAFF. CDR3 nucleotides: TGTGCCAGCAGTCAGACAGCGTTGAACACTGAAGCTTTCTTT.

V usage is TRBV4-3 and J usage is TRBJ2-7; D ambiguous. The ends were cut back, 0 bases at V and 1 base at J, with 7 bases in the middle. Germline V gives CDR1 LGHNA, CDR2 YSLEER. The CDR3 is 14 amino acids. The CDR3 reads CASSQDGQSYEQYF. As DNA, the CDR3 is TGCGCCAGCAGCCAAGACGGTCAGTCCTACGAGCAGTACTTC.